This T cell receptor beta chain appears in the sequencing data of a study of T-cell reconstitution after alpha-beta-depleted transplantation in children. This CDR3 contains 14 residues. Trimming pared 4 bases from V and 2 bases from J, leaving 12 bases between. The germline V gene has CDR1 LGHDT and CDR2 YNNKEL (reference sequence). This clonotype came up many times. Antigen: not known. Construction of the TCRbeta library involved unique molecular identifiers. TCRdb passed the PCR reads through MiXCR, listing each CDR3 protein once. The sample includes around 450,000 distinct CDR3 sequences, under 12% of them seen just once. Findings and limits, study-wide: It was surviving recipient T cells and thymic progenitors that gave some patients high TCRbeta diversity at day 60. Reportedly, alpha-beta T cells present about two months post-transplant originated from several hundred expanded clones of graft origin. Once a year had passed after transplant, T-cell counts and diversity came mostly from newly produced T cells.

This sample comprised PBMCs, obtained before TCRalphabeta/CD19-depleted stem cell transplant. V gene TRBV3-1 combines with J gene TRBJ2-7; D gene ambiguous. The receptor comes from a child aged 2 to 15 with inherited bone marrow failure, due to receive a stem cell transplant. In DNA form, the CDR3 reads TGTGCCAGCAGCCCCCTGTGGGGTCCCTACGAGCAGTACTTC. Its translation is CASSPLWGPYEQYF.